These T cell receptor beta chains were read from a single sample in a study of T cells after yellow fever vaccination. TCRdb itself ran the 5' RACE reads through MiXCR, one entry per CDR3 protein. The table records about 57,000 distinct CDR3 sequences, roughly 7.3% of them present only once. The specimen comprised CD8+ T cells sorted from PBMCs, sampled 15 days after the yellow fever booster vaccination. The receptors come from a man under 40 who received the YFV17D yellow fever vaccine. CDR3s include the opening cysteine and the closing phenylalanine or tryptophan. D genes are given only for firm matches. Where a row states a size, it is once, few, many or the class of an expanded clone; other rows omit it.

D gene	clone size	J gene	V gene	CDR3 protein	CDR3 DNA
TRBD1	many	TRBJ2-7	TRBV7-9	CASRRPGTGVYEQYF	TGTGCCAGCAGGCGTCCCGGGACAGGGGTCTACGAGCAGTACTTC
NA	many	TRBJ1-5	TRBV27	CASKPYSNQPQHF	TGTGCCAGTAAGCCCTATAGCAATCAGCCCCAGCATTTT
NA	NA	TRBJ2-7	TRBV28	CATRDIPYEQYF	TGTGCCACGCGGGACATCCCCTACGAGCAGTACTTC
TRBD2	many	TRBJ2-1	TRBV2	CASRPSGSPYNEQFF	TGTGCCAGCCGTCCAAGCGGGAGCCCTTACAATGAGCAGTTCTTC
TRBD1	many	TRBJ2-1	TRBV4-1	CASSLLTGGVDEQFF	TGCGCCAGCAGCCTCCTGACAGGGGGGGTGGATGAGCAGTTCTTC
TRBD2	many	TRBJ2-7	TRBV7-2	CASSPRRDYSYEQYF	TGTGCCAGCAGCCCACGCCGGGACTACTCCTACGAGCAGTACTTC
TRBD1	many	TRBJ2-3	TRBV4-3	CASSHSIPGQATDTQYF	TGCGCCAGCAGCCATTCAATACCGGGACAGGCGACAGATACGCAGTATTTT
TRBD2	many	TRBJ2-3	TRBV7-9	CASSTGTSGSTDTQYF	TGTGCCAGCAGCACTGGGACTAGCGGGAGCACAGATACGCAGTATTTT
NA	few	TRBJ2-3	TRBV29-1	CSVLGGSRAEITDTQYF	TGCAGCGTTCTCGGGGGATCCAGAGCGGAGATCACAGATACGCAGTATTTT
TRBD1	many	TRBJ2-5	TRBV18	CASSGQADSETQYF	TGTGCCAGCTCAGGACAGGCCGACTCGGAGACCCAGTACTTC
TRBD2	many	TRBJ2-1	TRBV2	CASTGTSGYEQFF	TGTGCCAGCACTGGGACTAGTGGGTATGAGCAGTTCTTC
NA	NA	TRBJ1-2	TRBV7-2	CASSPDGGAYGYTF	TGTGCCAGCAGCCCAGATGGGGGTGCCTATGGCTACACCTTC
NA	many	TRBJ2-7	TRBV6-5	CARRTDYEQYF	TGTGCCAGACGGACAGACTACGAGCAGTACTTC
TRBD1	few	TRBJ2-1	TRBV9	CASSADRAVDEQFF	TGTGCCAGCAGCGCGGACAGGGCAGTCGATGAGCAGTTCTTC
NA	many	TRBJ2-1	TRBV27	CASSHQGEGNEQFF	TGTGCCAGCAGTCACCAAGGAGAGGGGAATGAGCAGTTCTTC
NA	many	TRBJ2-1	TRBV3-1	CASSHPSRGLILSYNEQFF	TGTGCCAGCAGCCACCCTAGTCGAGGTCTAATATTGTCCTACAATGAGCAGTTCTTC
NA	many	TRBJ2-1	TRBV6-2/TRBV6-3	CASSTMLADEQFF	TGTGCCAGCAGTACCATGTTGGCTGATGAGCAGTTCTTC
TRBD1	many	TRBJ1-1	TRBV19	CASSFPDRVGTEAFF	TGTGCCAGTAGTTTCCCCGACAGGGTCGGGACTGAAGCTTTCTTT
TRBD2	many	TRBJ2-1	TRBV5-5	CASRAPGGNEQFF	TGTGCCAGCAGAGCTCCCGGGGGGAATGAGCAGTTCTTC
NA	many	TRBJ2-7	TRBV7-9	CASSFGSQTYEQYF	TGTGCCAGCAGCTTCGGCAGCCAAACCTACGAGCAGTACTTC